The clone carrying this TCR beta chain was seen only a few times. The antigen is unknown. This sample was included in a study of T-cell memory formation after mild COVID-19. Study-wide background: TCR clusters were mostly donor specific. Study-wide results and caveats: Among clones contracting day 15 to 85, CD4/CD8 was balanced, whereas later expanders leaned CD4+.

TCRdb processed the 5' RACE reads anew with MiXCR; each CDR3 protein has one entry. The repertoire holds about 280,000 distinct CDR3 sequences, 8.2% seen once, with 22% in the top ten. The receptor's source is a man between 18 and 35 years old who had mild COVID-19 (a few samples of this study predate the infection). Cell type and time point are not known. What was sequenced was PBMCs or a T cell subset sorted from them (not recorded which).

The CDR3 loop is CASSPGQGGNEKLFF. In DNA, the CDR3 is TGCGCCAGCAGCCCAGGACAGGGGGGGAATGAAAAACTGTTTTTT. The chain has TRBV5-1 and TRBJ1-4, with 10 positions matching TRBD1. This CDR3 is built from 15 residues. V gave up 4 bases and J gave up 5 bases; unmatched junction bases: 5. The V gene's germline CDR1 is SGHRS and CDR2 YFSETQ.